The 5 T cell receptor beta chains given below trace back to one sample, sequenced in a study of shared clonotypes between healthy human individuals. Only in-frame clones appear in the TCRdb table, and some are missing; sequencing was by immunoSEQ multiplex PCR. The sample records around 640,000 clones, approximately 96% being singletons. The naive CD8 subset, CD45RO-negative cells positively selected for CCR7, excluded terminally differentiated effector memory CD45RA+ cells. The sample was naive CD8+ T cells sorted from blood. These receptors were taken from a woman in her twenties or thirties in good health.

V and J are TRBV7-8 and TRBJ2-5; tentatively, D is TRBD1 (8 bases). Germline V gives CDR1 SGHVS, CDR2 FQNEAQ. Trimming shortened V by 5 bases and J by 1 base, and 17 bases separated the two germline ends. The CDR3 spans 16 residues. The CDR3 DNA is TGTGCCAGCAGCCTGGACAGGGCGGGGGCCCAAGAGACCCAGTACTTC. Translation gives CASSLDRAGAQETQYF. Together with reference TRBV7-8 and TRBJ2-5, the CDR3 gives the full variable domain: GAGVSQSPRYKVAKRGQDVALRCDPISGHVSLFWYQQALGQGPEFLTYFQNEAQLDKSGLPSDRFFAERPEGSVSTLKIQRTQQEDSAVYLCASSLDRAGAQETQYFGPGTRLLVL.

The CDR3 nucleotides read TGTGCCAGCAGCTCCATCACTAGCGTCGAGCAGTACTTC. Its translation: CASSSITSVEQYF. The rearrangement links TRBV11-2 to TRBJ2-5; 7 bases are shared with TRBD2. The J call could be wrong; TRBJ2-7 is a better fit for the DNA end. Germline CDR1 is SGHAT and CDR2 is FQNNGV. This CDR3 contains 13 residues.

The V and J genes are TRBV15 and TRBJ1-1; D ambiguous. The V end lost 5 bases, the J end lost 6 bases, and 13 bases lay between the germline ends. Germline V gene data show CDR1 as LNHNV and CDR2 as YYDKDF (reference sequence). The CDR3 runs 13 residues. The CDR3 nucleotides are TGTGCCACCAGCGAAGGGATAGGAGCTGAAGCTTTCTTT. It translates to CATSEGIGAEAFF.

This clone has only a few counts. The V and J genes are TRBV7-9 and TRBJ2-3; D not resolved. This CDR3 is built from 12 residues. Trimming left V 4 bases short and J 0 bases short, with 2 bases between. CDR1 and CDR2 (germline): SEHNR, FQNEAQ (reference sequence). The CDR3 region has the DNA TGTGCCAGCAGCTCTAGCACAGATACGCAGTATTTT. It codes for CASSSSTDTQYF.

CDR3 amino acids: CASSQSVERTGIRNTIYF. Here the CDR3 DNA reads TGCGCCAGCAGTCAATCGGTGGAACGGACAGGGATCCGAAACACCATATATTTT. The genes are TRBV23-1 and TRBJ1-3, with TRBD1 matching 8 bases. Being an ORF, TRBV23-1 has a function that is uncertain. Trimming removed 0 bases from V and 5 bases from J; junction bases left unmatched: 12. This CDR3 has 18 residues.